The clone carrying this T cell receptor beta chain was counted only a few times. Its cognate antigen is unknown. CDR1 and CDR2 (germline): SGHRS, YFSETQ. Unmatched junction bases numbered 2, after V lost 3 bases and J lost 6 bases. This CDR3 region has 13 residues. This entry comes from a study of T cells in Graves' hyperthyroidism and ophthalmopathy. Whole-study context: At the time of initial diagnosis and before any treatment, peripheral blood was collected. General observations from the study: A 13 V-J signature model discriminated ophthalmopathy versus stable hyperthyroidism.

TCR beta CDR3 sequences were amplified from RNA transcripts. The TCR CDR3 first-round RT-PCR relied on the HTBI primer set. MiXCR, applied by TCRdb to the multiplex PCR reads, yields one record per CDR3 protein. The data contain hundreds of thousands of distinct CDR3 sequences, about 15% of them singletons. Not enrolled were patients with uncontrolled infection, other autoimmune disease, pregnancy or lactation. The sample taken for sequencing was blood. V and J are TRBV5-1 and TRBJ2-1, with 8 bases fitting TRBD2. This receptor was taken from a middle-aged woman with Graves' ophthalmopathy. The CDR3 sequence: CASSSSGPNEQFF. In nucleotides, the CDR3 is TGCGCCAGCAGCTCTAGCGGGCCCAATGAGCAGTTCTTC.